Following are 18 T cell receptor beta chains from one sample sequenced in a study of T cell responses to AZD1222 COVID-19 vaccine. Only in-frame clones appear in the TCRdb table, and some are missing; sequencing was by immunoSEQ multiplex PCR. Here the sample spans fewer than 110,000 clones, 90% being singletons. The starting material was peripheral blood, obtained on day 0 of AZD1222 vaccination. These receptors all come from an adult in good health.

This chain uses TRBV6-1 with TRBJ1-5; 8 bases map to TRBD1. The CDR3 spans 14 residues. The V and J ends lost 6 bases and 4 bases, in that order; junction bases with no gene match: 5. Germline V gene data show CDR1 as MNHNS and CDR2 as SASEGT. The DNA for the CDR3 is TGTGCCAGCAGCGACGGGACAGGTAATCAGCCCCAGCATTTT. Its translation is CASSDGTGNQPQHF.

J is TRBJ1-1 and V is TRBV9; D unclear. The CDR3 contains 14 residues. CDR1 is SGDLS and CDR2 is YYNGEE in the germline V gene. V lost 7 bases, J lost 1 base, and 14 bases lay in between. Here the CDR3 DNA reads TGTGCCAGCCAAGGGTCCAGTCCGAACACTGAAGCTTTCTTT. Translating it yields CASQGSSPNTEAFF.

This chain links TRBV2 with TRBJ1-1; D may be TRBD1 (5 bases). The CDR3 contains 11 residues. The ends were cut back, 3 bases at V and 11 bases at J, with 10 bases in the middle. CDR1 and CDR2 (germline): SNHLY, FYNNEI. The CDR3 sequence is CASSEGGDAFF. CDR3 sequence (DNA): TGTGCCAGCAGTGAGGGGGGGGATGCTTTCTTT.

The chain is built from TRBV9 and TRBJ1-2; D gene ambiguous. In germline, CDR1 is SGDLS, CDR2 YYNGEE. The CDR3 consists of 13 residues. The V end was cut by 3 bases, the J end by 8 bases, with 14 bases between. Here the CDR3 reads CASSERTGYGYTF. In DNA, the CDR3 is TGTGCCAGCAGCGAACGTACTGGATACGGCTACACCTTC.

The rearrangement uses TRBV28 and TRBJ2-6; either TRBD1 or TRBD2 may supply D (5 bases each). The CDR3 runs to 15 residues. Germline V gene lookup returns CDR1 MDHEN and CDR2 SYDVKM. V was trimmed by 5 bases and J by 3 bases, leaving 11 bases between them. As DNA, the CDR3 is TGTGCCAGCAGTCCCGGGACGGGTGGGGCCAACGTCCTGACTTTC. Amino acid sequence: CASSPGTGGANVLTF.

The rearrangement links TRBV18 to TRBJ1-4, with D maybe TRBD1 (6 bases). The CDR3 has 16 amino acids. Trimming removed 3 bases at V and 0 bases at J, with 11 bases between. Germline CDR1 and CDR2: KGHSH and LQKENI. DNA for the CDR3: TGTGCCAGCTCACCGGTGACAGGAACAACTAATGAAAAACTGTTTTTT. Protein: CASSPVTGTTNEKLFF.

This clone ranks as medium-sized. This sequence joins TRBV6-2 or TRBV6-3 and TRBJ2-7; D is perhaps TRBD1 (6 bases). V was shortened by 0 bases and J by 0 bases, with 12 bases between the two germline ends. This CDR3 has 16 residues. The germline gives CDR1 MNHEY, CDR2 SVGEGT. The CDR3 nucleotides read TGTGCCAGCAGTTACTCAGACCGGGACAACTCCTACGAGCAGTACTTC. Protein sequence: CASSYSDRDNSYEQYF.

The gene calls are TRBV7-3 and TRBJ2-1; D unresolved. Trimming pared 5 bases from V and 8 bases from J, leaving 13 bases between. There are 13 residues in the CDR3. CDR1 and CDR2 (germline): SGHTA, FQGTGA. The CDR3 reads CASSLSRDDEQFF. DNA of the CDR3: TGTGCCAGCAGCCTATCTAGGGATGATGAGCAGTTCTTC. Combining the CDR3 with reference TRBV7-3 and TRBJ2-1 gives the whole variable domain GAGVSQTPSNKVTEKGKYVELRCDPISGHTALYWYRQSLGQGPEFLIYFQGTGAADDSGLPNDRFFAVRPEGSVSTLKIQRTERGDSAVYLCASSLSRDDEQFFGPGTRLTVL.

The V call is TRBV2, the J call TRBJ2-3; the D gene is possibly TRBD2 (7 bases). CDR1 and CDR2 (germline): SNHLY, FYNNEI. The CDR3 spans 14 residues. The germline V and J ends were trimmed by 5 bases and 4 bases, with 13 bases remaining between them. In nucleotides, the CDR3 is TGTGCCAGCAGTCCCGGGGAGGGGGCAGATACGCAGTATTTT. Translation gives CASSPGEGADTQYF.

The chain joins TRBV11-2 to TRBJ1-6; weak D call: TRBD1 (5 bases). CDR3 length: 16 residues. Germline-derived CDR1 and CDR2 are SGHAT and FQNNGV. V was clipped by 4 bases and J by 2 bases, with 12 bases between them. In DNA form, the CDR3 reads TGTGCCAGCAGCTCGGGGACTGGAACCTATAATTCACCCCTCCACTTT. It is translated as CASSSGTGTYNSPLHF.

The V call is TRBV30, the J call TRBJ1-3; 8 bases are shared with TRBD1. Germline V gene lookup returns CDR1 GTSNPN and CDR2 SVGIG (reference sequence). CDR3 length: 16 residues. The V and J ends lost 0 bases and 3 bases, in that order; junction bases with no gene match: 7. The CDR3 spells CAWSVGQGAFGNTIYF. CDR3 nucleotide sequence: TGTGCCTGGAGTGTCGGACAGGGAGCGTTTGGAAACACCATATATTTT.

A note on this clone: A read error may account for a junction end that differs from germline. The chain carries TRBV9 and TRBJ2-7, with D tentatively TRBD2 (9 bases). The CDR3 extends over 12 amino acids. The V gene's germline CDR1 is SGDLS and CDR2 YYNGEE. CDR3 sequence: CASSVSGGQVTF. In DNA, the CDR3 is TGTGCCAGCAGCGTTAGCGGGGGACAGGTAACTTTC.

This chain uses TRBV5-1 with TRBJ1-2; maybe TRBD1 (6 bases). CDR1 and CDR2 from the germline V gene are SGHRS and YFSETQ. V lost 7 bases and J lost 0, with 10 bases in between. The CDR3 totals 13 residues. CDR3 residues: CASGHRANYGYTF. The CDR3 DNA reads as TGCGCCAGCGGACACAGGGCTAACTATGGCTACACCTTC.

The chain uses TRBV4-1 and TRBJ1-2; the D gene is possibly TRBD1 (6 bases). Germline-derived CDR1 and CDR2 are MGHRA and YSYEKL. The V and J ends lost 3 bases and 0 bases respectively, with 23 bases between them. This CDR3 comprises 19 residues. The CDR3: CASSHTFRQARRANYGYTF. In DNA form, the CDR3 reads TGCGCCAGCAGCCACACCTTCAGACAGGCCCGCCGGGCTAACTATGGCTACACCTTC.

This chain joins TRBV7-9 and TRBJ2-1; tentative D call: TRBD1 (5 bases). From germline, CDR1 is SEHNR and CDR2 FQNEAQ (reference sequence). The CDR3 runs 13 residues. Between the trimmed V and J ends, which lost 7 bases and 7 bases, there was a span of 14 bases. CDR3 sequence reads: CASIRAPGNEQFF. The CDR3, as DNA: TGTGCCAGCATTCGAGCCCCAGGGAATGAGCAGTTCTTC.

The chain combines TRBV5-1 with TRBJ2-1; D possibly corresponds to TRBD1 (5 bases). Per germline, CDR1 SGHRS and CDR2 YFSETQ. The CDR3 spans 16 residues. Between the trimmed V and J ends, which lost 1 base and 4 bases, there was a span of 15 bases. CDR3 nucleotide sequence: TGCGCCAGCAGCTTGACTGTAGGGGCGTCTTACAATGAGCAGTTCTTC. Amino acid sequence: CASSLTVGASYNEQFF.

Regarding this clone: At the DNA level, this CDR3 is encoded by other sequences in the same sample as well. The chain has TRBV6-5 and TRBJ1-2; 7 positions match TRBD1. Germline V gene data show CDR1 as MNHEY and CDR2 as SVGAGI. CDR3 size: 13 residues. J was trimmed by 4 bases and V by 6 bases; bases with no gene match: 5. Here the CDR3 reads CASSLGQTYGYTF. CDR3 sequence (DNA): TGTGCCAGCAGCCTGGGACAGACCTATGGCTACACCTTC.

The rearrangement links TRBV6-1 to TRBJ1-6; the match to TRBD1 covers 9 bases. Per germline, CDR1 MNHNS and CDR2 SASEGT. CDR3 size: 17 residues. Germline trimming cut 4 bases from V and 3 bases from J; bases unmatched to any gene: 7. The DNA for the CDR3 is TGTGCCAGCAGTGCCACGGGACAGGGAGGCTATAATTCACCCCTCCACTTT. Its protein is CASSATGQGGYNSPLHF.